This T cell receptor beta chain was observed in a study of OX40 agonist ivuxolimab in advanced cancers. CDR3 length equals 15 residues. V was clipped by 6 bases and J by 1 base; unmatched bases: 4. In germline, CDR1 is LNHDA, CDR2 SQIVND (reference sequence). Study-level findings and limits: The study observed clonal expansion of CD4+ and CD8+ blood T cells by week 6 at 0.1 to 3.0 mg/kg.

Assay used: immunoSEQ multiplex PCR; TCRdb lists only in-frame clones, some missing. This repertoire shows fewer than 85,000 clones, over 65% found once; its top ten account for approximately 0.85%. This clone occurred once. Its antigen is not identified. The source was CD4+ or CD8+ T cells sorted from blood, collected in a trial of the OX40 agonist ivuxolimab. The source is an adult with an advanced solid tumor such as melanoma, head and neck, liver or kidney cancer. This chain uses TRBV19 with TRBJ2-3; 10 positions match TRBD2. CDR3 nucleotides: TGTGCCAGTAGCGCCCTAGCGGGGGGCACAGATACGCAGTATTTT. This encodes CASSALAGGTDTQYF.